This paragraph covers one T cell receptor (beta chain) sequence. Its antigen is unidentified. The data derive from a study of response to subunit inactivated influenza vaccine. Study observations and caveats: Each seasonal flu vaccination may recruit only limited new T cells, authors suggested.

TCRdb reprocessed the RT-PCR reads via MiXCR and lists one record per CDR3 protein. The data hold about 540,000 distinct CDR3 sequences, with 12% to 15% observed a single time. CDR3 length: 15 residues. Germline lookup yields CDR1 SEHNR and CDR2 FQNEAQ (reference sequence). V gave up 5 bases and J gave up 1 base, with 13 bases separating them. The sample in question was PBMCs from blood, obtained 11 to 12 days after vaccination. This TCR was sampled from a man aged 50 to 60 who received an inactivated influenza vaccine. V usage is TRBV7-9 and J usage is TRBJ2-3; D possibly uses TRBD1 or TRBD2 (5 bases each). CDR3 in amino acids: CASSRDGARTDTQYF. CDR3 DNA sequence: TGTGCCAGCAGCAGGGACGGGGCCCGCACAGATACGCAGTATTTT. The complete variable domain, with remaining parts taken from reference TRBV7-9 and TRBJ2-3, reads DTGVSQNPRHKITKRGQNVTFRCDPISEHNRLYWYRQTLGQGPEFLTYFQNEAQLEKSRLLSDRFSAERPKGSFSTLEIQRTEQGDSAMYLCASSRDGARTDTQYFGPGTRLTVL.